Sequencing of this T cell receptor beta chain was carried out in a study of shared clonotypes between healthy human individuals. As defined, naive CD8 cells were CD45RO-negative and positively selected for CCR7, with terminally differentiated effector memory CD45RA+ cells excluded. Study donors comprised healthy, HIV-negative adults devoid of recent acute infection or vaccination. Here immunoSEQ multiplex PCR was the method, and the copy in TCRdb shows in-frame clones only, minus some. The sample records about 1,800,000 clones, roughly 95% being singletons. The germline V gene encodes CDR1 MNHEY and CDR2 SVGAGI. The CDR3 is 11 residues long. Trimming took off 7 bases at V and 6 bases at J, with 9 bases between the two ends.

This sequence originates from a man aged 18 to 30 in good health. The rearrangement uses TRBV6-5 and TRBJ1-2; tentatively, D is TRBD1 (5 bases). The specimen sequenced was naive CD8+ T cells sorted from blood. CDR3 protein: CASMGDNGYTF. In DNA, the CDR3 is TGTGCCAGCATGGGGGATAATGGCTACACCTTC.